The following is a TCR beta chain sequence with its context. The antigen is not known. 60 Vbeta and 13 Jbeta primers were used in PCR. In the authors' workflow: The count from a later analysis was roughly 80 million unique TCR beta chains, 9.5 million to 11 million of them shared. This table comes from immunoSEQ multiplex PCR, and its TCRdb copy is limited to in-frame clones, with some not included. D and trimming come from the DNA, and the V and J calls and clone size come from that table. Found here are around 210,000 clones, around 79% of them singletons; the top ten hold approximately 0.39%. V gave up 3 bases and J gave up 3 bases, with 18 bases separating them. In germline, CDR1 is SGDLS, CDR2 YYNGEE. The CDR3 sequence is 16 residues long. This specimen belongs to a study of cytomegalovirus exposure and HLA in healthy donors. About the research overall: Samples from HLA-typed donors yielded 65 million to 90 million unique TCRs in an early data release. The study's findings and limits: The analysis excluded some indistinguishable V segments, including TRBV6-2 and TRBV6-3. Later analysis demonstrated an association between a missense DCLRE1C variant and TCR beta V- and J-gene trimming.

The genes are TRBV9 and TRBJ1-1; tentative D call: TRBD1 (6 bases). Sequencing was performed on PBMCs. The receptor's source is a male donor in good health and CMV-seropositive. CDR3 nucleotides: TGTGCCAGCAGCGCCACAGGGTGGGGGGGAGACACTGAAGCTTTCTTT. Its translation is CASSATGWGGDTEAFF.